The present T cell receptor (beta chain) was sequenced within a study of blood T cells in healthy people across ages. In its sample, this clonotype was seen a few times. Alongside a J-beta primer mix, a sample-barcoded 5' primer served in a second PCR lasting roughly 6 to 11 cycles. TCRdb reanalysed the 5' RACE reads using MiXCR and keeps one entry per CDR3 protein. This sample has approximately 960,000 distinct CDR3 sequences, with 25% to 30% found just once. The sample also formed part of further work on T cells of mothers and their children. That study adds: From each mother came over 9.5 million TCR beta CDR3 reads, and from each child came a few million. Regardless of relatedness, pairs show thymic selection shaping TCR recombination output in a similar manner.

This receptor was identified in a woman aged 40-49 years in good health. Sequenced material: blood.

The CDR3 DNA follows: TGTGCCAGCAGCTCCGGGAGGAGTGGCTACACCTTC. This translates into CASSSGRSGYTF. The chain joins TRBV7-9 to TRBJ1-2; D is unclear. Trimming cost V 4 bases and J 7 bases, with 10 bases left between them. Germline V gene lookup returns CDR1 SEHNR and CDR2 FQNEAQ (reference sequence). The CDR3 extends over 12 amino acids.